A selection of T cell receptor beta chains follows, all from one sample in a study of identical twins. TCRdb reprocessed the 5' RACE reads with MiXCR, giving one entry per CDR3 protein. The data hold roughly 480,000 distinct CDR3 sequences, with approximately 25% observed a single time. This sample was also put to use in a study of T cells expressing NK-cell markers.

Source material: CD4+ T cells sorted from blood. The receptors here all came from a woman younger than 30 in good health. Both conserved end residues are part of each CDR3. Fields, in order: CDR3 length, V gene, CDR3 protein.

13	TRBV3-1	CASAYGGFNEQFF
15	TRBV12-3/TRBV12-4	CASSLGGSYAGELFF
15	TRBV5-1	CASSWGGGPSYEQYF
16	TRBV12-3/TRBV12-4	CASSLGKGWGDTEAFF
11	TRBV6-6	CASSLLSGQFF
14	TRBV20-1	CSVGRTGVHQPQHF
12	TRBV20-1	CSALENTGELFF
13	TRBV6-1	CASSEVTEEKLFF
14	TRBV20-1	CSARGQGASQPQHF
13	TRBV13	CASSSVAGDTQYF
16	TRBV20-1	CSARRPLASVQETQYF
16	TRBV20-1	CSARPRGLAGGHTQYF
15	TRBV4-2	CASSQDPSGTYEQYF
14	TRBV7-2	CASSLDGIFGELFF
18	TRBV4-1	CASSQAGARGSGANVLTF
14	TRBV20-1	CSARRRGNQETQYF
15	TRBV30	CAWSKGTGGSYGYTF
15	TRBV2	CASSGASGGGKTQYF
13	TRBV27	CASSGYLQETQYF
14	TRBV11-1	CASSPSAKNTEAFF
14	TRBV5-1	CASSLPGGRNEQFF
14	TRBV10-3	CAISESRGGDTQYF
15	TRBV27	CASSLSSPLASEQYF
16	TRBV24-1	CATSDSGTGGGGELFF
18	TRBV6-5	CASSYTPEGRESTDTQYF
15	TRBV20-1	CSASGSGGRRETQYF
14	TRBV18	CASSIQTGPGELFF
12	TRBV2	CASKTDPETQYF
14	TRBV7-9	CASSLVLLSNEQFF
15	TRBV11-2	CASSLRLGSADTQYF
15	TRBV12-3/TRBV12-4	CASRRTGEGDTEAFF
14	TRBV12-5	CASGLASPTDTQYF
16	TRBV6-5	CASSYGRRRAYNEQFF
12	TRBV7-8	CASSRVGNTIYF
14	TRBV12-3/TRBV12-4	CASSFAGSYNEQFF
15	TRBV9	CASSVVGTRGNEQFF
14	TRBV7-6	CASSSDASSSGYTF
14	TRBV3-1	CASRGLAETGELFF
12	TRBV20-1	CSARGWDSSQYF
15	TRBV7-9	CASSRQEFRVYEQYF
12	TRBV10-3	CAISELSNTIYF
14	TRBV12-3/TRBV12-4	CASSTTGGHSPLHF
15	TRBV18	CASSPRGNRQGEQYF
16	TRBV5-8	CASSQGLADSTDTQYF
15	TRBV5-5	CASRAAGQSSYEQYF
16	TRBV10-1	CASSEGTHPVQETQYF
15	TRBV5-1	CASKGTTAMNTEAFF
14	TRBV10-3	CAISDPRRNTEAFF
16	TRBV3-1	CASSLGWDPRGNEQFF